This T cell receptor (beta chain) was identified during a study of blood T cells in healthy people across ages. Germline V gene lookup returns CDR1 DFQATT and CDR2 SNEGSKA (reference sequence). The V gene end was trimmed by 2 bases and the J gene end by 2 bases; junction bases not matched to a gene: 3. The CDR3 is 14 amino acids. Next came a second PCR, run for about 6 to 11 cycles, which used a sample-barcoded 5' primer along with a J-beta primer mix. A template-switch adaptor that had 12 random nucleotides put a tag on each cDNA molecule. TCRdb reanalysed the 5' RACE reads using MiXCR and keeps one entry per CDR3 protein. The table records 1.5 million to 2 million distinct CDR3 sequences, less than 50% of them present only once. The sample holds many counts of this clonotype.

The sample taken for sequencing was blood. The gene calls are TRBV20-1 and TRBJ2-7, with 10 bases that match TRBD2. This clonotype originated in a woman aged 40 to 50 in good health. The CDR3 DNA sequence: TGCAGTGCTAGACTAGCGGGGGCCACCTACGAGCAGTACTTC. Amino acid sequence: CSARLAGATYEQYF.